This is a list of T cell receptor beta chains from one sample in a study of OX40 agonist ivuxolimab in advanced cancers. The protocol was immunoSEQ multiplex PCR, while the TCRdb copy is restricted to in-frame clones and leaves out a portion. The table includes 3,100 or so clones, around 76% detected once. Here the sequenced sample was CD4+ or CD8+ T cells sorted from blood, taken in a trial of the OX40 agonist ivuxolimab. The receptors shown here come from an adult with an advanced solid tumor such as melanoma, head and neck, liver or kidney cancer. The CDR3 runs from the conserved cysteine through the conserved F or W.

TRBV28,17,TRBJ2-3,CASSLERGRPSTDTQYF
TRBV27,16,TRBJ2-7,CASRPTTSGVVYEQYF
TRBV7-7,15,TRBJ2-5,CASSLVEAGLETQYF
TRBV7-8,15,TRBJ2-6,CASSSGPSGANVLTF
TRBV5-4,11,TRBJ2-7,CATKRGPEQYF
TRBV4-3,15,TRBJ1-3,CASSQDGLPGNTIYF
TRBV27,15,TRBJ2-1,CASRPTGGGYNEQFF
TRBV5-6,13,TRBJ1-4,CASSLSLNEKLFF
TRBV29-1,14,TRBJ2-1,CSVVGTASYNEQFF
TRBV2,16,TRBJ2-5,CASSVGWGTGEETQYF
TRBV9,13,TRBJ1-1,CASSSGGKSEAFF
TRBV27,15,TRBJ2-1,CASSLSRAGRNEQFF
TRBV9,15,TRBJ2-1,CASSVDSRPTNEQFF
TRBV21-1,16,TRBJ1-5,CASSLPIHWHHQPQHF
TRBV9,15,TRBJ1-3,CASSVGISSGNTIYF
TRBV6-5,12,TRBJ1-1,CASRTGGTEAFF
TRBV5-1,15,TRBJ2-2,CASSLFNIPTGELFF
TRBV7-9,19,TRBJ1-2,CASSLEPRPGQGRSYGYTF
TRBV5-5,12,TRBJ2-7,CASSYSSGEQYF
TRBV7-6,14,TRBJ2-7,CASSLGQGVWEQYF
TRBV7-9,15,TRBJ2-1,CASSSLAGSYNEQFF
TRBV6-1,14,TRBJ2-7,CASSERRESGEQYF
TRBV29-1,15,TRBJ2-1,CSPRLAETYYNEQFF
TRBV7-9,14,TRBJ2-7,CASSLGGLIQEQYF
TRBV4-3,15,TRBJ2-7,CASSQDWGNSYEQYF
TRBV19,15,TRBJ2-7,CASSIDSRRSYEQYF
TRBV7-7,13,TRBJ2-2,CASGTLNTGELFF
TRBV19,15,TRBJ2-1,CASSAVGLATNEQFF
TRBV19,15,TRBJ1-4,CASSIWGTTNEKLFF
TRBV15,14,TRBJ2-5,CATSREVAEGAQYF
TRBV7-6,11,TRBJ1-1,CASSLGTEAFF
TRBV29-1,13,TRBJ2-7,CSVLTGASYEQYF
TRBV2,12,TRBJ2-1,CASSEILEGQFF
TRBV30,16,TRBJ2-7,CAWSEKGQVSSYEQYF
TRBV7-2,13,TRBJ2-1,CASSFTSYNEQFF
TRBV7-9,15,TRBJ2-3,CASSWGGGDTDTQYF
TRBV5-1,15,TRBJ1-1,CASSLDSLGNTEAFF
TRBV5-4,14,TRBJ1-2,CASSLADRADGYTF
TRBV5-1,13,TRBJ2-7,CASSGPVPHEQYF
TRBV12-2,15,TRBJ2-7,CASRPMSHRTCEQYF
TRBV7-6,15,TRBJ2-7,CASSSRLAGVYEQYF
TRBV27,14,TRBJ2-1,CASSSGGRVNEQFF
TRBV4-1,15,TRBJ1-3,CASSQDRQGWDTIYF
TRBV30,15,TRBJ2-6,CAWSFGAGGANVLTF
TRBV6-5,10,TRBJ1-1,CASSSPEAFF
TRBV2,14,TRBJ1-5,CASSGTGTVQPQHF
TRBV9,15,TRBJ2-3,CASSVVGTGDLTQYF
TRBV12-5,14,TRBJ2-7,CASGLGTSPYEQYF
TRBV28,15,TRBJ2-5,CASSGTGGRGETQYF
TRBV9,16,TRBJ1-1,CASSVSRDRVNTEAFF
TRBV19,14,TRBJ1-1,CASSIGATDTEAFF
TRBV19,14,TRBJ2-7,CASSPRGRAYEQYF